This is a list of T cell receptor beta chains from one sample in a study of blood T cell repertoires in COVID-19. TCRdb's table, derived via immunoSEQ multiplex PCR, lists solely in-frame clones and lacks some. The sample has fewer than 35,000 clones, roughly 87% seen once. The sequencing input was peripheral blood. These receptors were obtained from a man in his fifties with active or convalescent COVID-19. CDR3s include the opening cysteine and the closing phenylalanine or tryptophan. D genes are given only for firm matches. The size entry is marked missing in some rows and otherwise reads once, few, many or a size class.

j_call v_call d_call clone_size cdr3_aa cdr3_nt
TRBJ2-3 TRBV7-2 TRBD2 NA CASSLRLAGGTSADTQYF TGTGCCAGCAGCTTAAGACTAGCGGGAGGGACTAGCGCAGATACGCAGTATTTT
TRBJ2-2 TRBV9 TRBD1 NA CASSPRDRMNTGELFF TGTGCCAGCAGCCCCCGGGACAGGATGAACACCGGGGAGCTGTTTTTT
TRBJ1-2 TRBV6-2/TRBV6-3 TRBD1 NA CASSFRQGHGYTF TGTGCCAGCAGTTTTCGACAGGGACATGGCTACACCTTC
TRBJ2-1 TRBV6-5 TRBD2 NA CASSYWGTSGMGEQFF TGTGCCAGCAGTTACTGGGGGACTAGCGGGATGGGTGAGCAGTTCTTC
TRBJ2-2 TRBV5-4 TRBD1 NA CASSLGVGQANTGELFF TGTGCCAGCAGCTTGGGGGTGGGACAGGCGAACACCGGGGAGCTGTTTTTT
TRBJ2-7 TRBV7-9 NA NA CASSYGSTYEQYF TGTGCCAGCAGCTACGGGAGCACCTACGAGCAGTACTTC
TRBJ2-3 TRBV7-8 TRBD1 NA CASSTWPGGRDTQYF TGTGCCAGCAGCACCTGGCCAGGGGGCAGAGATACGCAGTATTTT
TRBJ2-7 TRBV29-1 NA NA CSVEDRASYEQYF TGCAGCGTTGAAGACAGGGCCTCCTACGAGCAGTACTTC
TRBJ1-4 TRBV29-1 TRBD1 NA CSVFGQGTGKLFF TGCAGCGTTTTCGGACAGGGAACCGGAAAACTGTTTTTT
TRBJ2-1 TRBV11-3 NA NA CASSSKQGTGNNEQFF TGTGCCAGCAGCTCCAAACAGGGGACTGGGAACAATGAGCAGTTCTTC
TRBJ2-3 TRBV27 TRBD2 NA CASSLGWWLAGGGTDTQYF TGTGCCAGCAGTTTAGGGTGGTGGCTAGCGGGAGGAGGCACAGATACGCAGTATTTT
TRBJ2-5 TRBV2 TRBD1 NA CASSWDSETQYF TGTGCCAGCAGTTGGGACAGCGAGACCCAGTACTTC
TRBJ2-3 TRBV27 TRBD2 once CASSFVGLAGTGDQDTQYF TGTGCCAGCAGTTTTGTGGGACTAGCGGGGACCGGGGACCAGGATACGCAGTATTTT
TRBJ1-2 TRBV28 TRBD1 NA CASSSRRGLNYGYTF TGTGCCAGCAGTTCTCGCAGGGGGCTCAACTATGGCTACACCTTC
TRBJ2-7 TRBV7-2 TRBD2 NA CASSLEAGVAYEQYF TGTGCCAGCAGCTTAGAGGCGGGAGTCGCTTACGAGCAGTACTTC
TRBJ1-3 TRBV7-9 TRBD1 NA CASSSGGNRGPPGNTIYF TGTGCCAGCAGCTCGGGGGGGAACAGGGGTCCACCGGGAAACACCATATATTTT
TRBJ2-7 TRBV4-3 NA NA CASSQGPRYTYEQYF TGCGCCAGCAGCCAAGGACCCAGGTATACCTACGAGCAGTACTTC
TRBJ2-2 TRBV29-1 TRBD1 NA CSVGEQGWYTGELFF TGCAGCGTTGGAGAACAGGGGTGGTACACCGGGGAGCTGTTTTTT
TRBJ2-1 TRBV5-6 TRBD2 NA CASSPGLAPNEQFF TGTGCCAGCAGCCCTGGACTAGCTCCCAATGAGCAGTTCTTC
TRBJ2-1 TRBV7-2 NA NA CASSTYNEQFF TGTGCCAGCAGCACATACAATGAGCAGTTCTTC
TRBJ2-5 TRBV24-1 TRBD1 NA CATSPGQGSFIPETQYF TGTGCCACCAGTCCGGGACAGGGAAGTTTCATTCCAGAGACCCAGTACTTC
TRBJ1-3 TRBV28 NA NA CATWGAGNTIYF TGTGCCACATGGGGGGCTGGAAACACCATATATTTT
TRBJ1-2 TRBV4-3 TRBD1 NA CASSQTGQGPYGYTF TGCGCCAGCAGCCAGACGGGACAGGGACCCTATGGCTACACCTTC
TRBJ2-1 TRBV19 NA NA CASSKRENLNEQFF TGTGCCAGTAGTAAACGGGAGAACCTGAATGAGCAGTTCTTC
TRBJ2-5 TRBV10-3 TRBD1 few CAISGGVGRQTQYF TGTGCCATCTCAGGGGGCGTTGGGCGGCAGACCCAGTACTTC
TRBJ1-5 TRBV9 NA NA CASSVDSNSNQPQHF TGTGCCAGCAGCGTAGACAGCAATAGCAATCAGCCCCAGCATTTT
TRBJ2-7 TRBV6-5 TRBD1 NA CASSYSGTVGNYEQYF TGTGCCAGCAGTTACTCGGGGACAGTTGGGAACTACGAGCAGTACTTC
TRBJ2-5 TRBV7-2 TRBD2 NA CASSPWREGEETQYF TGTGCCAGCAGCCCTTGGCGGGAGGGAGAAGAGACCCAGTACTTC
TRBJ2-7 TRBV10-2 NA NA CASGTYEQYF TGCGCCAGCGGCACCTACGAGCAGTACTTC
TRBJ2-3 TRBV4-1 NA NA CASSQEVRVRTDTQYF TGCGCCAGCAGCCAAGAAGTGCGGGTACGCACAGATACGCAGTATTTT
TRBJ2-7 TRBV7-2 TRBD2 few CASSLGTSGSSSYEQYF TGTGCCAGCAGCCTCGGGACTAGCGGGAGTTCATCCTACGAGCAGTACTTC
TRBJ1-3 TRBV19 TRBD1 NA CASQGQGRSGNTIYF TGTGCCAGTCAAGGACAGGGGAGATCTGGAAACACCATATATTTT
TRBJ2-1 TRBV6-2/TRBV6-3 TRBD1 NA CASSYLQANGTGIDNEQFF TGTGCCAGCAGTTACCTGCAGGCCAACGGGACAGGGATCGACAATGAGCAGTTCTTC
TRBJ2-2 TRBV6-1 TRBD2 NA CASSDARASGKNTGELFF TGTGCCAGCAGTGACGCCAGGGCTAGCGGGAAGAACACCGGGGAGCTGTTTTTT
TRBJ1-5 TRBV19 TRBD1 NA CASSMGTGRGQPQHF TGTGCCAGTAGTATGGGGACAGGTCGGGGTCAGCCCCAGCATTTT
TRBJ2-7 TRBV28 NA NA CASSPSQGTYEQYF TGTGCCAGCAGCCCATCCCAGGGTACCTACGAGCAGTACTTC
TRBJ1-1 TRBV2 NA NA CASNREVTEAFF TGTGCCAGCAACCGGGAGGTCACTGAAGCTTTCTTT
TRBJ2-5 TRBV7-7 NA NA CASSPRVVGGETQYF TGTGCTAGCAGCCCGCGCGTCGTAGGCGGGGAGACCCAGTACTTC
TRBJ2-7 TRBV7-6 TRBD1 NA CASSQPGQRSYEQYF TGTGCCAGCAGCCAACCGGGACAGCGCTCCTACGAGCAGTACTTC
TRBJ2-3 TRBV19 TRBD2 NA CASSSPQREAGDTQYF TGTGCCAGTAGTTCCCCCCAGCGGGAGGCGGGAGATACGCAGTATTTT
TRBJ2-2 TRBV6-6 NA NA CASSYLVYSDTGELFF TGTGCCAGCAGTTACCTTGTTTATTCTGACACCGGGGAGCTGTTTTTT
TRBJ1-6 TRBV3-1/TRBV3-2 NA NA CASSPGLWYSPLHF TGTGCCAGCAGTCCAGGATTGTGGTATTCACCCCTCCACTTT
TRBJ2-7 TRBV6-9 NA NA CASSYPRDFSSYEQYF TGTGCCAGCAGTTATCCCCGGGACTTCAGCTCCTACGAGCAGTACTTC
TRBJ2-1 TRBV9 TRBD2 NA CASSVGLAGSPGNEQFF TGTGCCAGCAGCGTAGGACTAGCGGGGAGCCCGGGGAATGAGCAGTTCTTC
TRBJ2-7 TRBV6-5 TRBD2 once CASSYSSGPVSYEQYF TGTGCCAGCAGTTACTCTAGCGGGCCCGTCTCCTACGAGCAGTACTTC
TRBJ2-1 TRBV7-8 TRBD2 NA CASSLLSGRVDNEQFF TGTGCCAGCAGCTTATTGAGCGGGAGAGTCGACAATGAGCAGTTCTTC
TRBJ2-3 TRBV5-1 NA NA CASGSLAADTQYF TGCGCCAGCGGGAGTTTGGCCGCAGATACGCAGTATTTT
TRBJ1-4 TRBV7-2 TRBD1 NA CASSRTGFNEKLFF TGTGCCAGCAGCCGGACAGGGTTCAATGAAAAACTGTTTTTT
TRBJ2-7 TRBV30 NA NA CAWRADGLGEQYF TGTGCCTGGAGAGCAGACGGACTGGGAGAGCAGTACTTC
TRBJ2-3 TRBV6-2/TRBV6-3 TRBD2 NA CASSFLAGGITDTQYF TGTGCCAGCAGTTTTCTAGCGGGAGGCATCACAGATACGCAGTATTTT
TRBJ1-5 TRBV10-3 NA NA CAIKEGNSGDQPQHF TGTGCCATCAAGGAGGGTAACAGTGGGGATCAGCCCCAGCATTTT
TRBJ1-2 TRBV3-1/TRBV3-2 NA NA CASSNTDNYGYTF TGTGCCAGCAGCAATACAGATAACTATGGCTACACCTTC
TRBJ2-3 TRBV5-6 TRBD1 NA CASSLRTGSTDTQYF TGTGCCAGCAGCCTCCGGACAGGGAGCACAGATACGCAGTATTTT
TRBJ2-1 TRBV19 TRBD2 NA CASSNLLAGGIYNEQFF TGTGCCAGTAGCAATCTGCTAGCGGGAGGGATATACAATGAGCAGTTCTTC
TRBJ2-2 TRBV11-2 NA NA CASSLGLTNTGELFF TGTGCCAGCAGCTTAGGACTAACGAACACCGGGGAGCTGTTTTTT
TRBJ2-3 TRBV11-3 TRBD2 NA CASSRRTSGSGTDTQYF TGTGCCAGCAGCCGAAGGACTAGCGGGAGTGGCACAGATACGCAGTATTTT
TRBJ2-7 TRBV5-8 TRBD1 NA CASSSWTGGPYEQYF TGTGCCAGCAGTTCTTGGACAGGGGGACCCTACGAGCAGTACTTC
TRBJ2-7 TRBV29-1 TRBD1 NA CSVLGQGYYEQYF TGCAGCGTCTTGGGACAGGGTTACTACGAGCAGTACTTC